Presented here are 3 T cell receptor beta chains from one specimen sequenced in a study of identical twins (dated by TCRdb to about 2016). The library was produced with 5' RACE. The sequencing machine was an Illumina HiSeq 2000. TCRdb trimmed the raw reads at Q25, called clones with MiXCR and kept productive beta chains. Each record represents a unique CDR3 protein, reported with the most common genes and DNA among its rows. Present in this sample are approximately 600,000 distinct CDR3 sequences, around 7.4% of which were seen just once. 1.6% of the sample goes to the ten largest clones. The same sample was also studied in work on yellow fever vaccine responses in identical twins.

Sequences were obtained from PBMCs. The source is a woman aged 18-29 years in good health.

This clonotype was observed a few times. V is TRBV20-1 and J is TRBJ2-3; 11 nucleotides align to TRBD2. Germline values: CDR1 DFQATT, CDR2 SNEGSKA (reference sequence). V gave up 6 bases and J gave up 5 bases; unmatched junction bases: 10. The CDR3 has 15 residues. The CDR3 nucleotides read TGCAGTGCCCGAGGACTAGCGGGCGCCGAAGATACGCAGTATTTT. Translated, it gives CSARGLAGAEDTQYF.

The chain recombines TRBV29-1 with TRBJ2-3, with a weak D call TRBD2 (5 bases). CDR1 SQVTM and CDR2 ANQGSEA come from the germline V gene. V was cut by 2 bases and J by 6 bases, with 15 bases left in between. The CDR3 spans 14 residues. Here the CDR3 reads CSVELLGWGDTQYF. The DNA for the CDR3 is TGCAGCGTTGAACTACTAGGGTGGGGTGATACGCAGTATTTT.

The chain has TRBV15 and TRBJ2-5, with 11 bases that match TRBD2. Germline CDR1 and CDR2: LNHNV and YYDKDF (reference sequence). This CDR3 spans 17 amino acids. The V gene end was trimmed by 7 bases and the J gene end by 2 bases; junction bases not matched to a gene: 12. CDR3 sequence reads: CATKSSGGTLSQETQYF. In DNA, the CDR3 is TGTGCCACCAAGTCTAGCGGGGGGACCTTATCACAAGAGACCCAGTACTTC.